Listed below are T cell receptor beta chains from one sample, sequenced in a study of OX40 agonist ivuxolimab in advanced cancers. Profiled with immunoSEQ multiplex PCR; TCRdb holds only in-frame clones, not every one. The table records fewer than 50,000 clones, nearly 90% of them present only once. Sequenced here: CD4+ or CD8+ T cells sorted from blood, sampled in a trial of the OX40 agonist ivuxolimab. All receptors come from an adult with an advanced solid tumor such as melanoma, head and neck, liver or kidney cancer. Both conserved end residues are part of each CDR3. Clone size is stated in some rows and not others, as once, few, many or a class when expanded.

clone_size j_call v_call cdr3_aa
- TRBJ2-3 TRBV7-9 CASSLSPTVGVTDTQYF
- TRBJ1-2 TRBV6-6 CASILQGYGYTF
- TRBJ2-5 TRBV7-9 CASSFRDGQETQYF
- TRBJ2-1 TRBV14 CASSQLIPDNEQFF
- TRBJ2-3 TRBV6-1 CASSEKDRGLDTQYF
- TRBJ1-2 TRBV28 CASSLLSQEPVVYGYTF
once TRBJ2-6 TRBV7-7 CASSPRGGSGTNVLTF
- TRBJ2-6 TRBV7-6 CASSLTGTDGANVLTF
- TRBJ2-7 TRBV19 CASSMSGTGAHEQYF
- TRBJ1-2 TRBV27 CASSLSTVGNRYGYTF
- TRBJ1-5 TRBV10-3 CAISEAGTEYSNQPQHF
- TRBJ2-2 TRBV7-6 CASSLDRGKTNTGELFF
- TRBJ2-7 TRBV6-6 CASHPRTGGNEQYF
- - TRBV19 CASSTTLGRSEQYF
- TRBJ1-5 TRBV19 CASSIDQVRGAGSQPQHF
- TRBJ1-1 TRBV4-1 CASSQAYSRTEAFF
- TRBJ2-1 TRBV15 CATSRDIELAGHEQFF
- TRBJ2-7 TRBV18 CASSPPWAGQGAYEQYF
few TRBJ1-5 TRBV9 CASSVGQSNQPQHF
- TRBJ2-2 TRBV4-1 CASSQVRTGETGLFF
- TRBJ2-7 TRBV30 CAWSVRLAGGEQYF
- TRBJ2-1 TRBV4-2 CASSLSSGGSDEQFF
once TRBJ1-2 TRBV9 CASSPSMGTELYGYTF